This TCR beta chain emerged from a study of T cell repertoires in cytomegalovirus infection. For the study at large: Public TCR beta signatures provided an indication of both CMV infection and a matching HLA type. Whole-study results and caveats: CMV carriers with the relevant HLA were identified by cumulative public TCR beta family frequency. There were HLA-C-restricted CMV-specific TCR beta clonotypes dominating the ex vivo response.

A single record per CDR3 protein comes from TCRdb applying MiXCR to the reads. The sample comprises 560,000 or so distinct CDR3 sequences, approximately 16% of which are singletons, and 20% to 30% rests with the top ten. Between the trimmed V and J ends, which lost 1 base and 2 bases, there was a span of 14 bases. Germline V lookup: CDR1 SGHTA, CDR2 FQGTGA. CDR3 length equals 16 residues. The sample holds many counts of this clonotype. Its antigen is unknown. This TCR was recovered from a human donor in good health (CMV status not recorded). Some clones in this sample may be carry-over from other donors' samples. Sequenced sample: CD8+ T cells from PBMCs. The genes are TRBV7-3 and TRBJ2-5; weak D call: TRBD2 (6 bases). CDR3 sequence: CASSLIAGGGQETQYF. For the CDR3, the DNA is TGTGCCAGCAGCTTAATAGCCGGGGGAGGACAAGAGACCCAGTACTTC. Full variable domain (remainder filled in from reference TRBV7-3 and TRBJ2-5): GAGVSQTPSNKVTEKGKYVELRCDPISGHTALYWYRQSLGQGPEFLIYFQGTGAADDSGLPNDRFFAVRPEGSVSTLKIQRTERGDSAVYLCASSLIAGGGQETQYFGPGTRLLVL.